The 18 T cell receptor beta chains below all came from one sample that was sequenced in a study of T-cell memory formation after mild COVID-19 (dated by TCRdb to the early 2020s). Library preparation was by 5' RACE. TCRdb names Illumina NovaSeq 6000 as the instrument used. TCRdb reanalyzed the raw reads on its own, using fastp at Q25 for trimming and MiXCR for clone calling, and kept in-frame beta chains. Each CDR3 protein appears once, grouped with its most common genes and DNA. Here the sample has around 410,000 distinct CDR3 sequences; 20% to 30% occur a single time. The ten largest make up around 14% of the sample. What was sequenced was PBMCs or a T cell subset sorted from them (not recorded which). Receptors were obtained from an adult woman who had mild COVID-19 (a few samples of this study predate the infection). The sample titles of this study are shuffled in the database, so cell type and time point are left out; the donor was told from shared clones.

The V call is TRBV24-1, the J call TRBJ2-7, with TRBD1 matching 7 bases. The CDR3 runs to 15 residues. CDR1 and CDR2 from the germline V gene are KGHDR and SFDVKD. V lost 4 bases and J lost 1; bases outside the gene matches: 6. The CDR3 loop reads CATSDPQTGSYEQYF. The CDR3 nucleotides read TGTGCCACCAGTGACCCCCAGACAGGGTCCTACGAGCAGTACTTC.

The V gene is TRBV5-1, the J gene TRBJ1-1; D gene uncertain. V was trimmed by 0 bases and J by 5 bases, leaving 8 bases between them. The CDR3 has 13 residues. CDR1 and CDR2 from the germline V gene are SGHRS and YFSETQ. The CDR3: CASSLGVGTEAFF. The CDR3 DNA reads as TGCGCCAGCAGCTTGGGCGTGGGGACTGAAGCTTTCTTT.

This chain joins TRBV29-1 and TRBJ2-5; possible D gene TRBD1, 5 bases. This CDR3 has 13 residues. Germline assignment: CDR1 SQVTM and CDR2 ANQGSEA. Trimming stripped 6 bases from V and 8 bases from J, with 19 bases between. The CDR3 reads CSVPQGFIGTQYF. The DNA for the CDR3 is TGCAGCGTCCCCCAGGGATTCATTGGTACCCAGTACTTC.

The chain recombines TRBV24-1 with TRBJ2-3, with unresolved D. Trimming cost V 0 bases and J 2 bases, with 5 bases left between them. Germline CDR1 KGHDR, CDR2 SFDVKD. This CDR3 spans 14 amino acids. CDR3 in amino acids: CATSDLGFTDTQYF. The CDR3 nucleotides are TGTGCCACCAGTGATTTGGGGTTCACAGATACGCAGTATTTT.

This clonotype was recorded at least ten times. The rearrangement links TRBV6-1 to TRBJ1-1, with D tentatively TRBD1 (6 bases). Trimming removed 8 bases at V and 2 bases at J, with 12 bases between. Germline loops: CDR1 MNHNS, CDR2 SASEGT. The CDR3 is 13 amino acids. For the CDR3, the DNA is TGTGCCAGCCTACAGGGAGGAAACACTGAAGCTTTCTTT. This sequence encodes CASLQGGNTEAFF.

The chain joins TRBV12-3 or TRBV12-4 to TRBJ2-1; the D gene could be TRBD1 or TRBD2 (6 bases each). CDR3 length equals 14 residues. V was pared by 6 bases and J by 5 bases, with 14 bases between. The CDR3: CASRGGGRHNEQFF. The CDR3 DNA reads as TGTGCCAGCAGGGGGGGCGGAAGACACAATGAGCAGTTCTTC.

The chain links TRBV7-9 to TRBJ2-1, with 13 positions matching TRBD2. Germline V gene sequence: CDR1 SEHNR, CDR2 FQNEAQ (reference sequence). This CDR3 is 21 amino acids long. Trimming took 4 bases from V and 0 from J; bases not matched to a gene: 15. The CDR3 spells CASSSIIGTSGTRSSYNEQFF. In nucleotides, the CDR3 is TGTGCCAGCAGCTCGATAATCGGGACTAGCGGGACAAGGAGCTCCTACAATGAGCAGTTCTTC.

The V and J genes are TRBV6-5 and TRBJ2-3; 8 bases fit TRBD1. The CDR3 is 16 amino acids. Germline CDR1 is MNHEY and CDR2 is SVGAGI. With V trimmed by 5 bases and J by 1 base, 8 bases remained unmatched. This chain's CDR3 is CASSATGVRGTDTQYF. DNA for the CDR3: TGTGCCAGCAGTGCGACAGGGGTAAGGGGCACAGATACGCAGTATTTT.

This clonotype showed up many times. J is TRBJ2-3 and V is TRBV7-2; D is unclear. With 5 bases removed from V and 0 bases from J, the gap between germline ends came to 15 bases. The CDR3 has 16 residues. The germline CDR1 and CDR2 sequences are SGHTA and FQGNSA. This chain's CDR3 is CASSRPMVPSTDTQYF. Here the CDR3 DNA reads TGTGCCAGCAGCCGCCCGATGGTCCCTAGCACAGATACGCAGTATTTT.

This clonotype was seen a few times. The chain joins TRBV20-1 to TRBJ2-5; 7 positions agree with TRBD1. This CDR3 has 17 amino acids. Germline CDR1 DFQATT, CDR2 SNEGSKA (reference sequence). Trimming at V came to 0 bases and at J to 2 bases, leaving 12 bases not matched to a gene. The CDR3 nucleotides read TGCAGTGCTAGAGAACTTCTACGACAGGGCCCTCAAGAGACCCAGTACTTC. Its translation: CSARELLRQGPQETQYF.

The sample holds a few counts of this clonotype. The chain links TRBV12-3 or TRBV12-4 to TRBJ1-1; weak D call: TRBD1 (5 bases). The ends were cut back, 1 base at V and 10 bases at J, with 7 bases in the middle. CDR3 size: 11 residues. The CDR3 is CASSLGRGAFF. Written as DNA, the CDR3 is TGTGCCAGCAGTTTAGGTAGGGGAGCTTTCTTT.

This chain uses TRBV5-1 with TRBJ2-7, with 9 bases that match TRBD2. CDR3 length equals 17 residues. V was clipped by 4 bases and J by 4 bases; unmatched bases: 15. CDR1 and CDR2 from the germline V gene are SGHRS and YFSETQ. CDR3 sequence reads: CASSPIPHSGSEYEQYF. The CDR3 DNA is TGCGCCAGCAGCCCCATACCCCATAGCGGGAGTGAGTACGAGCAGTACTTC.

The rearrangement links TRBV25-1 to TRBJ2-1; D is uncertain. Germline V gene data show CDR1 as MGHDK and CDR2 as SYGVNS. Between the trimmed V and J ends, which lost 4 bases and 4 bases, there was a span of 14 bases. CDR3 length: 15 residues. In DNA form, the CDR3 reads TGTGCCAGCAGTGGCAGCTTGGGATGGTACAATGAGCAGTTCTTC. It specifies CASSGSLGWYNEQFF. The whole variable domain, remainder taken from reference TRBV25-1 and TRBJ2-1, is EADIYQTPRYLVIGTGKKITLECSQTMGHDKMYWYQQDPGMELHLIHYSYGVNSTEKGDLSSESTVSRIRTEHFPLTLESARPSHTSQYLCASSGSLGWYNEQFFGPGTRLTVL.

In this sample, this clonotype turned up a few times. The J gene is TRBJ1-2, the V gene TRBV6-1; possible D gene TRBD1, 6 bases. Germline V gives CDR1 MNHNS, CDR2 SASEGT. The CDR3 spans 13 residues. The V gene lost 7 bases and the J gene lost 7 bases, with 16 bases spanning the gap. The CDR3 loop reads CASTPTRGSGYTF. The DNA for the CDR3 is TGTGCCAGCACTCCTACCAGGGGAAGTGGCTACACCTTC.

This clonotype appeared a few times. This sequence joins TRBV9 and TRBJ2-1; no reliable D call. Germline V gene lookup returns CDR1 SGDLS and CDR2 YYNGEE. V dropped 0 bases and J dropped 6 bases, with 4 bases sitting between them. The CDR3 totals 12 residues. CDR3 bases: TGTGCCAGCAGCGTAGTCCCCAATGAGCAGTTCTTC. It yields the protein CASSVVPNEQFF.

This clonotype was found a few times. The chain uses TRBV6-6 and TRBJ1-3, with D hard to call. This CDR3 comprises 13 residues. Germline-derived CDR1 and CDR2 are MNHNY and SVGAGI (reference sequence). Trimming took 6 bases from V and 0 from J, leaving 6 bases between them. The CDR3 protein is CASSDYSGNTIYF. The CDR3 nucleotides read TGTGCCAGCAGCGATTACTCTGGAAACACCATATATTTT.

The V gene is TRBV6-1, the J gene TRBJ2-5; D is unresolved. CDR3 length: 16 residues. Trimming removed 4 bases from V and 1 base from J, with 16 bases in between. Germline lookup yields CDR1 MNHNS and CDR2 SASEGT. The chain's CDR3 is CASSGAPRWVQETQYF. In DNA, the CDR3 is TGTGCCAGCAGTGGGGCCCCGAGGTGGGTCCAAGAGACCCAGTACTTC.

In its sample, this clonotype was seen a few times. The V gene is TRBV5-1, the J gene TRBJ2-3, with TRBD2 as a possible D gene (6 bases). V shed 3 bases and J shed 2 bases, with 16 bases lying between them. CDR1 SGHRS and CDR2 YFSETQ come from the germline V gene. The CDR3 totals 16 residues. The CDR3 is CASSSEEGPVTDTQYF. In DNA form, the CDR3 reads TGCGCCAGCAGCTCCGAGGAGGGGCCCGTCACAGATACGCAGTATTTT.